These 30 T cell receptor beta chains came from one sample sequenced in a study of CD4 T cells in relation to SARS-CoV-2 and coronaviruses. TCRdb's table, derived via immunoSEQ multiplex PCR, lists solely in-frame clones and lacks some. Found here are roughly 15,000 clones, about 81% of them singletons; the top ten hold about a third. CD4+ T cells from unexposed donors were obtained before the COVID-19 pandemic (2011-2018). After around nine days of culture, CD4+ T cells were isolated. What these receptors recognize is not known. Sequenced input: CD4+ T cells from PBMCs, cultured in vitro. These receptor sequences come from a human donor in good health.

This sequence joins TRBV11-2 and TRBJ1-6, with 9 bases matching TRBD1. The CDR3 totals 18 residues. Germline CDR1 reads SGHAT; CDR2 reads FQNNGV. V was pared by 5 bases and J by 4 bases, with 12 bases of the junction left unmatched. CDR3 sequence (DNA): TGTGCCAGCAGCCCGCGGGACAGGGCTACCACATATAATTCACCCCTCCACTTT. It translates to CASSPRDRATTYNSPLHF.

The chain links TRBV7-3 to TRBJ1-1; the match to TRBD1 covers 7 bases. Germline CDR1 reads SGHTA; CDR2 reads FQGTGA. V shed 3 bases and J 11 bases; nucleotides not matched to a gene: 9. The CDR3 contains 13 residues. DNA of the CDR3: TGTGCCAGCAGCTTTTCGAGGACAGGACGGGCTTTCTTT. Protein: CASSFSRTGRAFF.

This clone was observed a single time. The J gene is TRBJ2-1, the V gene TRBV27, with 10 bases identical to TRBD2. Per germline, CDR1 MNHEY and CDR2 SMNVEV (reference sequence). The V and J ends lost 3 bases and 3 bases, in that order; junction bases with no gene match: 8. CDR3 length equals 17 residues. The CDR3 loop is CASSFGLAGAFYNEQFF. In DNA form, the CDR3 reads TGTGCCAGCAGTTTTGGCCTAGCGGGGGCTTTCTACAATGAGCAGTTCTTC.

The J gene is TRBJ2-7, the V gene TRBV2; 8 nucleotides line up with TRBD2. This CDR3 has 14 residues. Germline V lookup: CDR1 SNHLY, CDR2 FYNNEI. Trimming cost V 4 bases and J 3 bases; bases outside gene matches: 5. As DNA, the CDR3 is TGTGCCAGCAGTGTGGCGGGAGGACGCTACGAGCAGTACTTC. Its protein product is CASSVAGGRYEQYF. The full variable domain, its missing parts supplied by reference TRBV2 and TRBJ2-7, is EPEVTQTPSHQVTQMGQEVILRCVPISNHLYFYWYRQILGQKVEFLVSFYNNEISEKSEIFDDQFSVERPDGSNFTLKIRSTKLEDSAMYFCASSVAGGRYEQYFGPGTRLTVT.

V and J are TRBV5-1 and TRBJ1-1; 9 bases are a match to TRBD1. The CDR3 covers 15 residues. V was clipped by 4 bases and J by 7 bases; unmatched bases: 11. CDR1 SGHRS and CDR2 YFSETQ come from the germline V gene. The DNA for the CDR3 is TGCGCCAGCAGCCCGGACAGGGGAGTGTCTCTTGAAGCTTTCTTT. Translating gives CASSPDRGVSLEAFF.

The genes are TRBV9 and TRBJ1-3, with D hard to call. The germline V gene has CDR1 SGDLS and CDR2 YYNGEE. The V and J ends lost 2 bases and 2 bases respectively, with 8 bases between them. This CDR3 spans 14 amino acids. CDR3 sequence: CASSVNVAGNTIYF. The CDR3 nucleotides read TGTGCCAGCAGCGTGAACGTCGCTGGAAACACCATATATTTT.

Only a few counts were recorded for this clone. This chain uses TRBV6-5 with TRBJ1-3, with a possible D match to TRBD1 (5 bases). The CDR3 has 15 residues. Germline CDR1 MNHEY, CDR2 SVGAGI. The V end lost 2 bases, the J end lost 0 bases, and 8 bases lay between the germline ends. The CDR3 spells CASSYGGDSGNTIYF. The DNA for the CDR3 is TGTGCCAGCAGTTACGGAGGGGACTCTGGAAACACCATATATTTT.

CDR3: CASSERQGNGYTF. The CDR3 coding sequence is TGTGCCAGCAGTGAAAGACAGGGAAATGGCTACACCTTC. This rearrangement joins TRBV2 to TRBJ1-2; TRBD1 agrees at 7 bases. CDR1 is SNHLY, CDR2 FYNNEI, per germline. This CDR3 is 13 amino acids long. V gave up 2 bases and J gave up 6 bases; unmatched junction bases: 3.

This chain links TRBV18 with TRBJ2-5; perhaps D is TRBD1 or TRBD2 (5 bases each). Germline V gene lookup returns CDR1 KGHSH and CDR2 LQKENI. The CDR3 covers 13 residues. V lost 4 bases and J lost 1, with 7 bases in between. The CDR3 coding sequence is TGTGCCAGCTCACGGGGGTCCCAAGAGACCCAGTACTTC. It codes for CASSRGSQETQYF.

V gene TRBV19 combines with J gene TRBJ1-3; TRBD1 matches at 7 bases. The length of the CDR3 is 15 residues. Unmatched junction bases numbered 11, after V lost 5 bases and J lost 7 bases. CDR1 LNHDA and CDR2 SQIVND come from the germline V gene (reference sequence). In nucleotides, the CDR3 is TGTGCCAGTAGTTCTACCGAGACAGGGAGGAACACCATATATTTT. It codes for CASSSTETGRNTIYF.

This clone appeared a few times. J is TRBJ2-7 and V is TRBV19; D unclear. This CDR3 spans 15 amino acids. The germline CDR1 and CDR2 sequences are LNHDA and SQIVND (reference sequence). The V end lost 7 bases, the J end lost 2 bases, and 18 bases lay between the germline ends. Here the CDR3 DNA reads TGTGCCAGTACTGCTTCAGGTTTGAGTGCCTACGAGCAGTACTTC. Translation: CASTASGLSAYEQYF.

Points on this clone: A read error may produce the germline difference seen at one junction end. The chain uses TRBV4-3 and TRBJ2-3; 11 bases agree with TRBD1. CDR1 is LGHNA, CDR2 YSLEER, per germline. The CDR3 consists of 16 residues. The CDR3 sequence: CASSQDIRTGGDKASF. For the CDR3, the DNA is TGCGCCAGCAGCCAAGATATCCGGACAGGGGGCGACAAGGCCTCTTTT.

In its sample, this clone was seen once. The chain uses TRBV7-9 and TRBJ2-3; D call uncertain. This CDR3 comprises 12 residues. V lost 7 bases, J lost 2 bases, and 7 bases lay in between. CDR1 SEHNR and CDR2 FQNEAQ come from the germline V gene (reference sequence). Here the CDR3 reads CASTRTTDTQYF. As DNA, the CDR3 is TGTGCCAGCACTCGAACCACAGATACGCAGTATTTT.

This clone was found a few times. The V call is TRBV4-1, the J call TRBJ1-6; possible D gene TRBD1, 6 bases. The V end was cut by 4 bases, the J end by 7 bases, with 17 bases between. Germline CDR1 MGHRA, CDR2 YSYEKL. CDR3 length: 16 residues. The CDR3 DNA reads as TGCGCCAGCAGCCTTAGCGGGGGCCAGGGGAATTCACCCCTCCACTTT. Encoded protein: CASSLSGGQGNSPLHF.

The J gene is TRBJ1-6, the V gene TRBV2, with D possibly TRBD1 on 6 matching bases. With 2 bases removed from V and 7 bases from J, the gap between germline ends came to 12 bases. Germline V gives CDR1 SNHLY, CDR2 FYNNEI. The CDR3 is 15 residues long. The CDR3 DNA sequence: TGTGCCAGCAGTGAATTGGAACAGGGCAATTCACCCCTCCACTTT. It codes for CASSELEQGNSPLHF.

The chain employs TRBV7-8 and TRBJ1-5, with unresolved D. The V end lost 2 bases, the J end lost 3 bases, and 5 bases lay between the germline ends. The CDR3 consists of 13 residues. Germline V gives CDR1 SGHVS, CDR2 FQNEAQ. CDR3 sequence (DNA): TGTGCCAGCAGCTTACAGAACAATCAGCCCCAGCATTTT. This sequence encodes CASSLQNNQPQHF.

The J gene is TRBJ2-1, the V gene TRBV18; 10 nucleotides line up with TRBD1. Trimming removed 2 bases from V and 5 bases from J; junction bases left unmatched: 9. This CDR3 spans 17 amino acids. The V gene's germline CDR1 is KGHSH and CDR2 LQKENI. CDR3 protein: CASSPGQGGMVNNEQFF. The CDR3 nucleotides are TGTGCCAGCTCACCAGGACAGGGGGGGATGGTAAACAATGAGCAGTTCTTC.

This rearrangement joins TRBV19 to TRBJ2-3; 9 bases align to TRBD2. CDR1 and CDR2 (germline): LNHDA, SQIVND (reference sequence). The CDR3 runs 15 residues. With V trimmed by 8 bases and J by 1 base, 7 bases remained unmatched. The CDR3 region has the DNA TGTGCCAGTGGCGGGGGGGCCCCCGGCACAGATACGCAGTATTTT. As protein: CASGGGAPGTDTQYF.

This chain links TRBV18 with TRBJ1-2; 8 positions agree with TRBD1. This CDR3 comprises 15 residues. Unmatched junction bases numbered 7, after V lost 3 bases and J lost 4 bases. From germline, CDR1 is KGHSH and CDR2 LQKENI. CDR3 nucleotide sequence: TGTGCCAGCTCACCTGGACAGGGATTAAGCTATGGCTACACCTTC. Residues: CASSPGQGLSYGYTF.

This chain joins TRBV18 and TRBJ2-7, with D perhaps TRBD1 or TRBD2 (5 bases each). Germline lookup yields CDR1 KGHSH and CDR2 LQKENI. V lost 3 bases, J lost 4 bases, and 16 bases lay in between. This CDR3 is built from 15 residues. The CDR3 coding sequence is TGTGCCAGCTCACCGCCCCAGGGACCGAGGTACGAGCAGTACTTC. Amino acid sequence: CASSPPQGPRYEQYF.

CDR3 region: CASSRKTGNTEAFF. As DNA, the CDR3 is TGTGCCAGCAGCCGAAAGACAGGGAACACTGAAGCTTTCTTT. The chain carries TRBV5-4 and TRBJ1-1, with D possibly matching TRBD1 (6 bases). Deletions cut 4 bases from V and 1 base from J, with 11 bases between. The CDR3 is made up of 14 amino acids. The germline CDR1 and CDR2 sequences are SGHNT and YYREEE (reference sequence).

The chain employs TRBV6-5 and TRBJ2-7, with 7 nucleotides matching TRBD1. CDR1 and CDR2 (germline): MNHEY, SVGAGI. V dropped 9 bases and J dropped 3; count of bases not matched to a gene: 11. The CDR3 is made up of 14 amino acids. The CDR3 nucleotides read TGTGCCAGGACAGACAGGGTGAATGACTACGAGCAGTACTTC. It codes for CARTDRVNDYEQYF.

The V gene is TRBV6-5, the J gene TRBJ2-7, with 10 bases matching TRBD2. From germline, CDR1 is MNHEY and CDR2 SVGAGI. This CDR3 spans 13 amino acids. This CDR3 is CATRTSGIYEQYF. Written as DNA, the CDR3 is TGTGCAACCAGGACTAGCGGTATCTACGAGCAGTACTTC.

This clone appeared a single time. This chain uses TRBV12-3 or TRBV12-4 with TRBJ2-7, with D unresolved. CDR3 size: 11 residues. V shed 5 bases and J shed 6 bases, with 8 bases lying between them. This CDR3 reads CASSVIGEQYF. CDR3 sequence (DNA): TGTGCCAGCAGTGTAATTGGCGAGCAGTACTTC.

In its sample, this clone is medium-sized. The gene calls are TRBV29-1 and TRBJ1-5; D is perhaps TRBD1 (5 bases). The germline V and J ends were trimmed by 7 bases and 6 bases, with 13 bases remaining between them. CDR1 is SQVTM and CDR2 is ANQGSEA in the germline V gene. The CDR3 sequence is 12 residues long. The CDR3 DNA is TGCAGCGCGGGGGAATATAGTCAGCCCCAGCATTTT. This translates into CSAGEYSQPQHF.

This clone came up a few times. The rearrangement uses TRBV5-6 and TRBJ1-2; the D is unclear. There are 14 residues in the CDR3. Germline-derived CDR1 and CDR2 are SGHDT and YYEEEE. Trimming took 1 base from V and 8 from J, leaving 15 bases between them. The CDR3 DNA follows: TGTGCCAGCAGCTTGTTAGGTGGGAGTATGGGCTACACCTTC. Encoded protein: CASSLLGGSMGYTF. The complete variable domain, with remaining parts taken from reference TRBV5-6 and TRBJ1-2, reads DAGVTQSPTHLIKTRGQQVTLRCSPKSGHDTVSWYQQALGQGPQFIFQYYEEEERQRGNFPDRFSGHQFPNYSSELNVNALLLGDSALYLCASSLLGGSMGYTFGSGTRLTVV.

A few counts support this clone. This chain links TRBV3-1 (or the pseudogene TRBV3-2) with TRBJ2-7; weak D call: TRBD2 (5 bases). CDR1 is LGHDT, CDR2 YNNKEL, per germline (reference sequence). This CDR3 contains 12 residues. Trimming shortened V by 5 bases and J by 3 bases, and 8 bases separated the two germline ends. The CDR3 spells CASSFGNYEQYF. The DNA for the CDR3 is TGTGCCAGCAGCTTCGGGAACTACGAGCAGTACTTC.

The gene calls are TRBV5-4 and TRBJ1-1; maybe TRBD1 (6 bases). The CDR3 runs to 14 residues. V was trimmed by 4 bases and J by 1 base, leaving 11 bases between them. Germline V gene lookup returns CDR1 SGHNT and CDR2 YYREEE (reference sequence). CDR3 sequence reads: CASSADSWNTEAFF. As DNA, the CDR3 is TGTGCCAGCAGCGCGGACAGTTGGAACACTGAAGCTTTCTTT.

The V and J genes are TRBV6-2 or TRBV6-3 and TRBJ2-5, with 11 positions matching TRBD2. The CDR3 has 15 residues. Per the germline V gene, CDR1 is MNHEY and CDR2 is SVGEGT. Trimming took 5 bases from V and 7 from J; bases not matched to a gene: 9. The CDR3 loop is CASSGTSGAGRTQYF. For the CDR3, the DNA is TGTGCCAGCAGTGGGACTAGCGGAGCGGGAAGGACCCAGTACTTC.

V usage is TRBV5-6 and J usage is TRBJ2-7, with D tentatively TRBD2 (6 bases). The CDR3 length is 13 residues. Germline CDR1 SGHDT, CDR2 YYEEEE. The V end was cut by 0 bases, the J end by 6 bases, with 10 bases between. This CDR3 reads CASSLAIGGEQYF. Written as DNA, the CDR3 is TGTGCCAGCAGCTTGGCCATCGGGGGCGAGCAGTACTTC.